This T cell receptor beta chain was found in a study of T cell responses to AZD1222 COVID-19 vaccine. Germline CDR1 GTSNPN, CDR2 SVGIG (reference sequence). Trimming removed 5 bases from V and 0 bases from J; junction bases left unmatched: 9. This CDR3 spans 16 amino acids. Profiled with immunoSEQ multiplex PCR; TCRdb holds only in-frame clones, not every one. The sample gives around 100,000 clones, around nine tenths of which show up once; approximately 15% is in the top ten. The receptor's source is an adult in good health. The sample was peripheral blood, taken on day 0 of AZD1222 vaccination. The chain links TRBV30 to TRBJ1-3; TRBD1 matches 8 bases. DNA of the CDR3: TGTGCCTGGGACAGGGGAGCTGCACGCTCTGGAAACACCATATATTTT. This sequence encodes CAWDRGAARSGNTIYF.